The sequence of this TCR beta chain was determined in a study of PD-L1 blockade in urothelial cancer. On the study more broadly: At 3 weeks after treatment start (second dose) and again at 6 weeks, blood was analyzed. Blood gave a median around 140,000 T cells.

V was trimmed by 4 bases and J by 2 bases, leaving 11 bases between them. CDR3 size: 15 residues. CDR1 is SEHNR and CDR2 is FQNEAQ in the germline V gene (reference sequence). About this clone itself: The antigen remains unidentified.

Using immunoSEQ multiplex PCR, the repertoire was profiled, and TCRdb retains in-frame clones only, with some absent. The table lists roughly 67,000 clones, around 87% of them singletons. The time point is: pretreatment peripheral blood. A total of 1 to 8 samples per patient were collected pretreatment and on-treatment. Broader study findings: Lower pretreatment blood TCR clonality, under the median, predicted better survival, researchers reported.

The chain employs TRBV7-9 and TRBJ2-2, with D possibly matching TRBD2 (6 bases). This clonotype was sampled from a man aged 60 to 75 with urothelial cancer. The starting material was PBMCs, obtained around atezolizumab (anti-PD-L1) treatment. The CDR3 loop reads CASSWRGDNTGELFF. CDR3 in DNA: TGTGCCAGCAGCTGGCGGGGCGACAACACCGGGGAGCTGTTTTTT.